This T cell receptor beta chain was recovered during a study of blood T cells in healthy people across ages. The germline V gene encodes CDR1 LNHDA and CDR2 SQIVND (reference sequence). The CDR3 runs 15 residues. Between the trimmed V and J ends, which lost 6 bases and 6 bases, there was a span of 19 bases. With regard to this clonotype: Its target is not known.

Notes on the study in general: Conclusively comparing naive with antigen-experienced cells was impossible with unsorted PBMCs.

A sample-barcoded 5' primer and a J-beta primer mix were used in a second PCR of roughly 6 to 12 cycles. TCRdb re-called the 5' RACE reads through MiXCR, storing one row per CDR3 protein. The sample lists 700,000 to 950,000 distinct CDR3 sequences; 35% to 45% were seen once. Total RNA was isolated from each sample in quantities of at least 5 micrograms. This TCR came from a woman between 55 and 75 years old in good health. What was sequenced was blood. The rearrangement uses TRBV19 and TRBJ2-3; possibly TRBD1 for D (6 bases). The CDR3 here is CASRKRIGGYDTQYF. The CDR3 nucleotides are TGTGCCAGTAGAAAACGGATAGGGGGATATGATACGCAGTATTTT.